The rows below give T cell receptor beta chains drawn from one sample of a study of radiotherapy plus CTLA-4 blockade in lung cancer. The table came from immunoSEQ multiplex PCR; TCRdb's copy has only in-frame clones and leaves some out. The table lists about 51,000 clones, roughly three quarters of them singletons. The specimen was peripheral blood, collected from a patient treated with radiotherapy plus ipilimumab. The receptors originated from a human donor with non-small cell lung cancer who had a complete response to radiotherapy plus ipilimumab. Both conserved end residues are part of each CDR3. A D gene is named only where the DNA matches it firmly. Only some rows state a clone size, as once, few, many or a class for expanded clones.

V gene: TRBV6-1; J gene: TRBJ1-5; clone size: .; D gene: .; CDR3 DNA: TGTGCCAGCACCATGGTAGGGGACAATCAGCCCCAGCATTTT; CDR3 protein: CASTMVGDNQPQHF
V gene: TRBV30; J gene: TRBJ1-5; clone size: .; D gene: .; CDR3 DNA: TGTGCCTGGAATCCCAGTCAGAACAATCAGCCCCAGCATTTT; CDR3 protein: CAWNPSQNNQPQHF
V gene: TRBV6-1; J gene: TRBJ1-6; clone size: .; D gene: TRBD1; CDR3 DNA: TGTGCCAGCAGTGAATTTAAACTCAGGGGGCGCGGTTCACCCCTCCACTTT; CDR3 protein: CASSEFKLRGRGSPLHF
V gene: TRBV19; J gene: TRBJ2-5; clone size: .; D gene: TRBD1; CDR3 DNA: TGTGCCAGTAGTACCCGGACAGGGTGGAGGAAGACCCAGTACTTC; CDR3 protein: CASSTRTGWRKTQYF
V gene: TRBV6-1; J gene: TRBJ1-6; clone size: .; D gene: TRBD1; CDR3 DNA: TGTGCCAGCAGTGAAGCGCGAGAAAGCTTGGGGGACAGCTACTCCTATAATTCACCCCTCCACTTT; CDR3 protein: CASSEARESLGDSYSYNSPLHF
V gene: TRBV7-2; J gene: TRBJ1-4; clone size: .; D gene: TRBD1; CDR3 DNA: TGTGCCAGCAGCTCGTCAGGGGGCGGTGGTTATAAAAAACTGTTTTTT; CDR3 protein: CASSSSGGGGYKKLFF
V gene: TRBV5-1; J gene: TRBJ2-1; clone size: few; D gene: .; CDR3 DNA: TGCGCCAGCAGTTTTAGCGGCAGCTCCTACAATGAGCAGTTCTTC; CDR3 protein: CASSFSGSSYNEQFF
V gene: TRBV10-1; J gene: TRBJ2-2; clone size: once; D gene: TRBD1; CDR3 DNA: TGCGCCAGCACCCGGGACAGCCCTCCGAACACCGGGGAGCTGTTTTTT; CDR3 protein: CASTRDSPPNTGELFF
V gene: TRBV11-3; J gene: TRBJ1-1; clone size: .; D gene: .; CDR3 DNA: TGTGCCAGCAGCTCCAGGGGTAGGACTGAAGCTTTCTTT; CDR3 protein: CASSSRGRTEAFF
V gene: TRBV19; J gene: TRBJ1-1; clone size: .; D gene: .; CDR3 DNA: TGTGCCAGTACGAACGCGCGGAGCACTGAAGCTTTCTTT; CDR3 protein: CASTNARSTEAFF
V gene: TRBV27; J gene: TRBJ1-2; clone size: .; D gene: TRBD1; CDR3 DNA: TGTGCCAGCAGTTTAAGAGGGGGCCGACCCAGTAACTATGGCTACACCTTC; CDR3 protein: CASSLRGGRPSNYGYTF
V gene: TRBV19; J gene: TRBJ1-5; clone size: .; D gene: TRBD1; CDR3 DNA: TGTGCCAGTAGGGGGACAGGGGGTCGACCCCAGCATTTT; CDR3 protein: CASRGTGGRPQHF
V gene: TRBV30; J gene: TRBJ1-2; clone size: few; D gene: TRBD1; CDR3 DNA: TGTGCTTGGGACAGGCCCTATGGCTACACCTTC; CDR3 protein: CAWDRPYGYTF
V gene: TRBV7-6; J gene: TRBJ1-1; clone size: once; D gene: TRBD1; CDR3 DNA: TGTGCCAGCAGCTCGGACAGGGTCTTTTCAATAAACACTGAAGCTTTCTTT; CDR3 protein: CASSSDRVFSINTEAFF
V gene: TRBV30; J gene: TRBJ2-7; clone size: .; D gene: TRBD2; CDR3 DNA: TGTGCCTGGAGGACTAGCGACTACGAGCAGTACTTC; CDR3 protein: CAWRTSDYEQYF
V gene: TRBV30; J gene: TRBJ1-2; clone size: .; D gene: TRBD1; CDR3 DNA: TGTGCCTGGAGTGTACTGAGGACAGGGGGTCTTGGCTACACCTTC; CDR3 protein: CAWSVLRTGGLGYTF
V gene: TRBV7-2; J gene: TRBJ1-2; clone size: .; D gene: TRBD1; CDR3 DNA: TGTGCCAGCAGCTTAGCGACAGGGGGGGGCTATGGCTACACCTTC; CDR3 protein: CASSLATGGGYGYTF
V gene: TRBV2; J gene: TRBJ1-2; clone size: few; D gene: .; CDR3 DNA: TGTGCCAGCAGTGAACAGGAGGCACGGATACTCTATGGCTACACCTTC; CDR3 protein: CASSEQEARILYGYTF
V gene: TRBV5-8; J gene: TRBJ2-2; clone size: .; D gene: TRBD1; CDR3 DNA: TGTGCCAGCAGCTTGGTGACAGGGAGAACCGGGGAGCTGTTTTTT; CDR3 protein: CASSLVTGRTGELFF
V gene: TRBV10-2; J gene: TRBJ2-5; clone size: .; D gene: TRBD1; CDR3 DNA: TGCGCCAGCAGTCCGGGACAGGGGGGGGAGACCCAGTACTTC; CDR3 protein: CASSPGQGGETQYF
V gene: TRBV7-2; J gene: TRBJ2-7; clone size: .; D gene: .; CDR3 DNA: TGTGCCAGCAGCTCCGCCCGGACAGCCTACGAGCAGTACTTC; CDR3 protein: CASSSARTAYEQYF
V gene: TRBV11-2; J gene: TRBJ2-7; clone size: .; D gene: TRBD1; CDR3 DNA: TGTGCCAGCAGCTTTGACAGGGGCTACGAGCAGTACTTC; CDR3 protein: CASSFDRGYEQYF
V gene: TRBV2; J gene: TRBJ2-1; clone size: .; D gene: .; CDR3 DNA: TGTGCCAGCAGCCTACAGGGCAACAATGAGCAGTTCTTC; CDR3 protein: CASSLQGNNEQFF
V gene: TRBV6-5; J gene: TRBJ1-5; clone size: few; D gene: TRBD1; CDR3 DNA: TGTGCCAGCAGTTGGACGACAGGGGCAGATCAGCCCCAGCATTTT; CDR3 protein: CASSWTTGADQPQHF
V gene: TRBV7-2; J gene: TRBJ1-2; clone size: once; D gene: .; CDR3 DNA: TGTGCCAGCAGCTTCAGTAACCCTCGTGGCTACACCTTC; CDR3 protein: CASSFSNPRGYTF
V gene: TRBV25-1; J gene: TRBJ1-1; clone size: .; D gene: .; CDR3 DNA: TGTGCCAGCAGTGATCCCGGGTGGCCTGAAGCTTTCTTT; CDR3 protein: CASSDPGWPEAFF